This T cell receptor beta chain derives from a study of control samples from healthy donors and cancer patients. Using immunoSEQ multiplex PCR, the repertoire was profiled, and TCRdb retains in-frame clones only, with some absent. The sample has some 130,000 clones, roughly 91% seen once. The CDR3 runs 13 residues. Germline V CDR1 and CDR2: SGHTA, FQGNSA. Trimming removed 4 bases at V and 10 bases at J, with 14 bases between. The sequenced sample was PBMCs. V and J are TRBV7-2 and TRBJ2-1; TRBD2 might be the D (5 bases). The clonotype was recovered from a man aged 45-65 years with head and neck cancer. CDR3 residues: CASSSQWRLEQFF. The CDR3 nucleotides are TGTGCCAGCAGCTCCCAGTGGAGGTTGGAGCAGTTCTTC.